These 18 T cell receptor beta chains originate from one sample sequenced in a study of regulatory T cells in long-lasting Graves disease. The sample's time point: newly diagnosed GD, antithyroid drugs for less than 3 months. The TCR library was made from RNA that had been extracted from PBMCs in TRIzol. HTBI primers from iRepertoire and Arm-PCR of CDR3 regions yielded the TCR beta libraries. TCRdb reprocessed the multiplex PCR reads via MiXCR and lists one record per CDR3 protein. The sample carries some 500,000 distinct CDR3 sequences, approximately 13% recorded once. The data also belong to a second study, concerning T cells in Graves' hyperthyroidism and ophthalmopathy.

This material consisted of peripheral blood mononuclear cells (PBMCs), taken at new diagnosis, from a patient treated with antithyroid drugs. The receptor set was obtained from a man between 25 and 39 years old with Graves disease.

This clonotype was found a few times. The rearrangement links TRBV4-2 to TRBJ2-3; D is unresolved. V lost 1 base to trimming and J lost 1 base, with 12 bases between them. Germline V gene data show CDR1 as LGHNA and CDR2 as YNFKEQ. CDR3 size: 16 residues. The CDR3 spells CASSQVWGSGTDTQYF. The CDR3 coding sequence is TGTGCCAGCAGCCAAGTATGGGGAAGTGGCACAGATACGCAGTATTTT.

In this sample, this clonotype turned up a few times. The chain has TRBV27 and TRBJ2-7, with D hard to call. Germline CDR1 and CDR2: MNHEY and SMNVEV (reference sequence). CDR3 length: 12 residues. V was pared by 5 bases and J by 6 bases, with 11 bases between. The CDR3: CASSTDLSEQYF. CDR3 coding DNA: TGTGCCAGCAGTACTGACCTTTCCGAGCAGTACTTC.

This clonotype was found once. The chain couples TRBV5-5 to TRBJ1-2; 9 nucleotides match TRBD1. Losses at the gene ends were 4 bases for V and 1 base for J; bases not matched to a gene: 5. The CDR3 is 15 residues long. Germline lookup yields CDR1 SGHKS and CDR2 YYEKEE (reference sequence). CDR3 sequence reads: CASSPGTGINYGYTF. CDR3 DNA: TGTGCCAGCAGCCCTGGGACAGGGATTAACTATGGCTACACCTTC.

This clonotype was seen many times. The chain has TRBV20-1 and TRBJ2-5, with D hard to call. This CDR3 has 12 amino acids. CDR1 is DFQATT and CDR2 is SNEGSKA in the germline V gene (reference sequence). V was cut by 4 bases and J by 4 bases, with 10 bases left in between. The CDR3 DNA sequence: TGCAGTGCTACCACCCCCGGAGAGACCCAGTACTTC. Translating it yields CSATTPGETQYF.

This clonotype occurred a few times. CDR3 loop: CASSVEGARTGELFF. Written as DNA, the CDR3 is TGTGCCAGCAGCGTGGAGGGGGCGCGCACCGGGGAGCTGTTTTTT. The rearrangement joins TRBV13 to TRBJ2-2; possible D gene TRBD1, 7 bases. Trimming took 5 bases from V and 4 from J, leaving 14 bases between them. The CDR3 is made up of 15 amino acids. Germline CDR1 and CDR2: PRHDT and FYEKMQ (reference sequence).

In its sample, this clonotype was seen many times. The chain is built from TRBV3-1 and TRBJ1-4; D is undetermined. V dropped 5 bases and J dropped 0 bases, with 10 bases sitting between them. Germline CDR1 is LGHDT and CDR2 is YNNKEL (reference sequence). The CDR3 totals 15 residues. For the CDR3, the DNA is TGTGCCAGCAGCTCCCGCGGGGCAACTAATGAAAAACTGTTTTTT. Its translation is CASSSRGATNEKLFF.

This clonotype was detected ten times or more. The chain joins TRBV11-2 to TRBJ2-3, with 11 bases aligning to TRBD2. Losses at the gene ends were 2 bases for V and 6 bases for J; bases not matched to a gene: 16. The CDR3 contains 19 residues. Germline values: CDR1 SGHAT, CDR2 FQNNGV. CDR3 region: CASSLWPELAGAVPDTQYF. CDR3 sequence (DNA): TGTGCCAGCAGCTTATGGCCGGAACTAGCGGGAGCAGTTCCGGATACGCAGTATTTT.

A few counts support this clonotype. Its ends do not fully match the called genes, so a read error is possible. J is TRBJ2-1 and V is TRBV10-3, with D unresolved. Gene TRBJ2-5 matches the end of the DNA better, so the J call may be wrong. The CDR3 has 13 amino acids. Germline CDR1 ENHRY, CDR2 SYGVKD. CDR3 region: CAVSVDPEETQYF. The CDR3 nucleotides read TGTGCCGTCAGCGTCGACCCAGAAGAGACCCAGTACTTC.

The chain is built from TRBV11-2 and TRBJ2-1, with 9 bases matching TRBD2. Judging by the DNA end, TRBJ2-7 fits better; the J call may be wrong. The CDR3 totals 14 residues. Germline assignment: CDR1 SGHAT and CDR2 FQNNGV. This CDR3 reads CASSLSGRYGEQYF. CDR3 coding DNA: TGTGCCAGCAGCTTAAGCGGGAGGTATGGGGAGCAGTACTTC.

The sample holds many counts of this clonotype. The V and J genes are TRBV7-3 and TRBJ2-2; 8 positions agree with TRBD1. There are 16 residues in the CDR3. Trimming at V came to 1 base and at J to 2 bases, leaving 3 bases not matched to a gene. Germline CDR1 reads SGHTA; CDR2 reads FQGTGA. In nucleotides, the CDR3 is TGTGCCAGCAGCTTAATCAGGGGGCGTAACACCGGGGAGCTGTTTTTT. Its protein is CASSLIRGRNTGELFF.

V gene TRBV25-1 combines with J gene TRBJ2-2; weak D call: TRBD1 (6 bases). Between the trimmed V and J ends, which lost 7 bases and 4 bases, there was a span of 16 bases. CDR1 and CDR2 (germline): MGHDK, SYGVNS. The CDR3 loop spans 15 amino acids. DNA of the CDR3: TGTGCCAGCACTGAGGGGCGAGGGGGCACCGGGGAGCTGTTTTTT. Its translation is CASTEGRGGTGELFF. The full variable domain, with the rest looked up from reference TRBV25-1 and TRBJ2-2, is EADIYQTPRYLVIGTGKKITLECSQTMGHDKMYWYQQDPGMELHLIHYSYGVNSTEKGDLSSESTVSRIRTEHFPLTLESARPSHTSQYLCASTEGRGGTGELFFGEGSRLTVL.

This clonotype was seen repeatedly, ten times or more. The chain combines TRBV6-1 with TRBJ1-1, with D possibly being TRBD1 (6 bases). The V end lost 2 bases, the J end lost 2 bases, and 18 bases lay between the germline ends. This CDR3 spans 17 amino acids. The V gene's germline CDR1 is MNHNS and CDR2 SASEGT. This CDR3 reads CASSEISGAGFNTEAFF. Written as DNA, the CDR3 is TGTGCCAGCAGTGAAATCTCAGGGGCCGGTTTTAACACTGAAGCTTTCTTT.

The chain recombines TRBV11-2 with TRBJ1-6; 8 nucleotides align to TRBD1. CDR3 length: 15 residues. The trim removed 8 bases at V and 4 bases at J, leaving 7 bases unmatched. Germline CDR1 SGHAT, CDR2 FQNNGV. CDR3 sequence (DNA): TGTGCCAGCGCCCCGGGACAGGTTTATAATTCACCCCTCCACTTT. It is translated as CASAPGQVYNSPLHF.

V usage is TRBV7-3 and J usage is TRBJ2-3; the match to TRBD2 covers 13 bases. Per germline, CDR1 SGHTA and CDR2 FQGTGA. The CDR3 runs 18 residues. The V segment lost 1 base and the J segment 4 bases; nucleotides outside the gene matches: 8. The chain's CDR3 is CASSLRTSGSWVADTQYF. The DNA of the CDR3 is TGTGCCAGCAGCTTAAGGACTAGCGGGAGCTGGGTGGCAGATACGCAGTATTTT.

This clonotype was counted a few times. The chain's CDR3 is CASSAFSGRAGTGELFF. DNA of the CDR3: TGCGCCAGCAGCGCTTTTAGCGGGAGGGCCGGGACCGGGGAGCTGTTTTTT. V is TRBV5-1 and J is TRBJ2-2; 11 bases are shared with TRBD2. The CDR3 loop spans 17 amino acids. The germline V gene encodes CDR1 SGHRS and CDR2 YFSETQ. J lost 5 bases, V lost 4 bases, and 10 bases had no gene match.

The chain carries TRBV25-1 and TRBJ2-7; D possibly corresponds to TRBD1 (7 bases). The CDR3 runs to 13 residues. Trimming shortened V by 7 bases and J by 3 bases, and 13 bases separated the two germline ends. CDR1 MGHDK and CDR2 SYGVNS come from the germline V gene. The CDR3 DNA reads TGTGCCAGCACCCAGGGGGGACTCTACGAGCAGTACTTC. Amino acid sequence: CASTQGGLYEQYF.

This clonotype has more than one count but fewer than ten. The chain carries TRBV20-1 and TRBJ2-7, with 7 bases identical to TRBD2. Germline CDR1 is DFQATT and CDR2 is SNEGSKA (reference sequence). With 2 bases clipped from V and 2 bases from J, the junction kept 6 bases outside the gene matches. The CDR3 sequence is 14 residues long. CDR3: CSARKDGGTYEQYF. The CDR3 bases are TGCAGTGCTAGAAAGGACGGGGGGACCTACGAGCAGTACTTC.

There are many counts of this clonotype. The V and J genes are TRBV7-9 and TRBJ2-5, with no clear D. This CDR3 is built from 16 residues. The V end was cut by 1 base, the J end by 4 bases, with 16 bases between. Germline-derived CDR1 and CDR2 are SEHNR and FQNEAQ (reference sequence). CDR3: CASSLVVVAPRETQYF. CDR3 coding DNA: TGTGCCAGCAGCTTAGTAGTGGTTGCCCCCCGAGAGACCCAGTACTTC. Full variable domain (rest looked up from reference TRBV7-9 and TRBJ2-5): DTGVSQNPRHKITKRGQNVTFRCDPISEHNRLYWYRQTLGQGPEFLTYFQNEAQLEKSRLLSDRFSAERPKGSFSTLEIQRTEQGDSAMYLCASSLVVVAPRETQYFGPGTRLLVL.